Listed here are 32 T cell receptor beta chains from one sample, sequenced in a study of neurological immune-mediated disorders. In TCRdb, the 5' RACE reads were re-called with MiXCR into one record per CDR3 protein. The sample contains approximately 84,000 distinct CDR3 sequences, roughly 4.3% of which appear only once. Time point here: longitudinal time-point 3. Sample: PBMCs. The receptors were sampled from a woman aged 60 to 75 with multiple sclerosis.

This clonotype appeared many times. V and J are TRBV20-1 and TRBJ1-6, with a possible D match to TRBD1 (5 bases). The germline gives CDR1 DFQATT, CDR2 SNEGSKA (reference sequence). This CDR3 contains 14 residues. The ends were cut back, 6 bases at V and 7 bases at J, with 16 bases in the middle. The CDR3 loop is CSAPRDLTNSPLHF. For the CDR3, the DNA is TGCAGTGCCCCCCGGGACCTCACAAATTCACCCCTCCACTTT.

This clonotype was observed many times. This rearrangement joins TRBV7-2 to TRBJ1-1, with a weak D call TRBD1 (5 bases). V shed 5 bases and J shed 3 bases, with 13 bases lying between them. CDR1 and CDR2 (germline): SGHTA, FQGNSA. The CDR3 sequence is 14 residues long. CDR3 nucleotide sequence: TGTGCCAGCAGCACCCAGGGATGGGACACTGAAGCTTTCTTT. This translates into CASSTQGWDTEAFF.

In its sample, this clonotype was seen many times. CDR3 DNA sequence: TGTGCCAGCAGCGTAGGGGGGGCCCTCAATCAGCCCCAGCATTTT. This sequence encodes CASSVGGALNQPQHF. This chain links TRBV9 with TRBJ1-5; D is possibly TRBD1 (6 bases). Germline V CDR1 and CDR2: SGDLS, YYNGEE. V lost 0 bases to trimming and J lost 3 bases, with 10 bases between them. The length of the CDR3 is 15 residues.

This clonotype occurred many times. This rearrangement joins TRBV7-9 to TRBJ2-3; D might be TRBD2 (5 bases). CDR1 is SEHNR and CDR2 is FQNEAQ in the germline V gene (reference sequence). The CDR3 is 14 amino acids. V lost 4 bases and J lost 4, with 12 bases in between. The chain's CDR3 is CASSSNGVADTQYF. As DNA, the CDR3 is TGTGCCAGCAGCTCCAACGGGGTAGCAGATACGCAGTATTTT.

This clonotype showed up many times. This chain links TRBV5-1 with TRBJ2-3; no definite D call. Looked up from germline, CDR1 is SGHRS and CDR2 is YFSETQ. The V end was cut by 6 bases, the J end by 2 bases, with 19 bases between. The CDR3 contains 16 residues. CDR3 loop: CASTPTRRMYTDTQYF. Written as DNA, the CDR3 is TGCGCCAGCACACCGACCCGGCGTATGTACACAGATACGCAGTATTTT.

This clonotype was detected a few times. DNA for the CDR3: TGTGCCAGCAGCTTAGGGGACCCACCCTACGAGCAGTACTTC. Protein product: CASSLGDPPYEQYF. The chain links TRBV11-2 to TRBJ2-7; the D call may be TRBD1 or TRBD2 (5 bases each). Germline V gene data show CDR1 as SGHAT and CDR2 as FQNNGV. The CDR3 runs to 14 residues. V lost 1 base to trimming and J lost 2 bases, with 9 bases between them.

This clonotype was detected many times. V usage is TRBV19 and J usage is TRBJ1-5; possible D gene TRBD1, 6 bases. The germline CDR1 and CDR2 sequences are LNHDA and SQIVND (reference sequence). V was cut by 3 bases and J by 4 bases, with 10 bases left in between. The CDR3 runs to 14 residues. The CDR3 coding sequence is TGTGCCAGTAGTATCGGACAGCCGAATCAGCCCCAGCATTTT. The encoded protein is CASSIGQPNQPQHF.

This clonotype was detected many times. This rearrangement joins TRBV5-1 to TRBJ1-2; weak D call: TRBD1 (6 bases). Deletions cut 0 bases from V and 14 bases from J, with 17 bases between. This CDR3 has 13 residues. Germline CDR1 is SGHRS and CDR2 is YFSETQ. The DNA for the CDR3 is TGCGCCAGCAGCTTGGACCCCAGGGGCCCGCTTACCTTC. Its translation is CASSLDPRGPLTF.

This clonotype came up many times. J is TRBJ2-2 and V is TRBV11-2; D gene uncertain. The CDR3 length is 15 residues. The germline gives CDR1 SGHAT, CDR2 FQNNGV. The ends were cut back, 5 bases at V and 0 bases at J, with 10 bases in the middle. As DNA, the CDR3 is TGTGCCAGCAGCCTCAATCCCGCGAACACCGGGGAGCTGTTTTTT. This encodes CASSLNPANTGELFF.

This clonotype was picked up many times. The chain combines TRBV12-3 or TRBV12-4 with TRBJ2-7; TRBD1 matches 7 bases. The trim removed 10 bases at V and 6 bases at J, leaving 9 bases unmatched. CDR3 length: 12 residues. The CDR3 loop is CAIRGQPGEQYF. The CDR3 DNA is TGTGCCATCCGGGGACAGCCGGGCGAGCAGTACTTC.

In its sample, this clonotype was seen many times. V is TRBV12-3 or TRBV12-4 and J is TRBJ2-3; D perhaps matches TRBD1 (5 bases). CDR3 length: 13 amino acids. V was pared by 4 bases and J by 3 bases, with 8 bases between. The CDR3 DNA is TGTGCCAGCAGTTCAGGGATGACAGATACGCAGTATTTT. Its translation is CASSSGMTDTQYF.

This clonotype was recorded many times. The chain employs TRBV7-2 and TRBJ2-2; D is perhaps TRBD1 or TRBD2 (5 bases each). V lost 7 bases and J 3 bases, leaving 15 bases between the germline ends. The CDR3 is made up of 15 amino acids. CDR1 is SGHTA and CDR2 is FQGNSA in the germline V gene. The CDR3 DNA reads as TGTGCCAGCAATGAGGGGCTGGGGGACACCGGGGAGCTGTTTTTT. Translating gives CASNEGLGDTGELFF.

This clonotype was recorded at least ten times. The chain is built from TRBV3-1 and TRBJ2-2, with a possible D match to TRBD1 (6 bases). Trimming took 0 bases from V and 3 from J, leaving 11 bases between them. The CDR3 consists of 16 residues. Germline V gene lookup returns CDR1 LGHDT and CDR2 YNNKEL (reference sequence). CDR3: CASSQEGGHYTGELFF. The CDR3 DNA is TGTGCCAGCAGCCAAGAAGGGGGACACTACACCGGGGAGCTGTTTTTT. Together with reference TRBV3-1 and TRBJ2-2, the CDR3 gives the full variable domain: DTAVSQTPKYLVTQMGNDKSIKCEQNLGHDTMYWYKQDSKKFLKIMFSYNNKELIINETVPNRFSPKSPDKAHLNLHINSLELGDSAVYFCASSQEGGHYTGELFFGEGSRLTVL.

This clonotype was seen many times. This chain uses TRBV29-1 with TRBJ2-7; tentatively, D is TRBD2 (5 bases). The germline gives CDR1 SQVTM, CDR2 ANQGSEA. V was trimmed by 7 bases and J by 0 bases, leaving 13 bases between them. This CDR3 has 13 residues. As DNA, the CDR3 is TGCAGCGCTTGGGCGGCGGGCTCCTACGAGCAGTACTTC. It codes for CSAWAAGSYEQYF.

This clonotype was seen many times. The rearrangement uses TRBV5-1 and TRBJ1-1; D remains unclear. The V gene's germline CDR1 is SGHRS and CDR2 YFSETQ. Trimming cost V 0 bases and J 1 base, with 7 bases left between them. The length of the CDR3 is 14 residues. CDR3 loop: CASSLAPSNTEAFF. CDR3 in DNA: TGCGCCAGCAGCTTGGCCCCATCGAACACTGAAGCTTTCTTT.

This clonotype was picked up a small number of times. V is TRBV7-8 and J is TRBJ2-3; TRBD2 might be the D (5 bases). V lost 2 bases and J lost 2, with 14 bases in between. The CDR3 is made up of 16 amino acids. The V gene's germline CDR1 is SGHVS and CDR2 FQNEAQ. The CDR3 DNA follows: TGTGCCAGCAGCTTATTTGGCGGGCCCATCACAGATACGCAGTATTTT. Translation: CASSLFGGPITDTQYF.

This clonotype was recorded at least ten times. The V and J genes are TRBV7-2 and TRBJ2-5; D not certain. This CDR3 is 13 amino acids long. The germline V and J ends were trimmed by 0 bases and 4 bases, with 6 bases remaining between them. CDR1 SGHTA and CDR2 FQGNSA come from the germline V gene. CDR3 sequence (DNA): TGTGCCAGCAGCTTAGCGTACAGAGAGACCCAGTACTTC. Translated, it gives CASSLAYRETQYF.

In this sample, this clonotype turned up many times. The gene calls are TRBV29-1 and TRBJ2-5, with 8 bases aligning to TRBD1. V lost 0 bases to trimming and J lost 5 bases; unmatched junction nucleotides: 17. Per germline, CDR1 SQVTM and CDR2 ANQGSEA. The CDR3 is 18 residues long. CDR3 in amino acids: CSVEDLVTGGLRVETQYF. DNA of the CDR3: TGCAGCGTTGAAGATCTCGTAACAGGGGGTTTACGCGTGGAGACCCAGTACTTC.

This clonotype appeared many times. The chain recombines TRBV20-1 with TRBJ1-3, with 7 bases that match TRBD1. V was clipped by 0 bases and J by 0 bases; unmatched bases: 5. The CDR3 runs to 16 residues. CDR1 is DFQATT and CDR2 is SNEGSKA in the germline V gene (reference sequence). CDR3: CSARDDRASSGNTIYF. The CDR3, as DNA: TGCAGTGCTAGAGACGACAGGGCCTCCTCTGGAAACACCATATATTTT.

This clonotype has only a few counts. CDR3 residues: CASSQAEVEAFF. In DNA, the CDR3 is TGTGCCAGCAGCCAAGCTGAAGTAGAAGCTTTCTTT. The genes are TRBV3-1 and TRBJ1-1; no reliable D call. V gave up 1 base and J gave up 8 bases, with 8 bases separating them. Germline CDR1 is LGHDT and CDR2 is YNNKEL (reference sequence). There are 12 residues in the CDR3. Complete variable domain (other parts from reference TRBV3-1 and TRBJ1-1): DTAVSQTPKYLVTQMGNDKSIKCEQNLGHDTMYWYKQDSKKFLKIMFSYNNKELIINETVPNRFSPKSPDKAHLNLHINSLELGDSAVYFCASSQAEVEAFFGQGTRLTVV.

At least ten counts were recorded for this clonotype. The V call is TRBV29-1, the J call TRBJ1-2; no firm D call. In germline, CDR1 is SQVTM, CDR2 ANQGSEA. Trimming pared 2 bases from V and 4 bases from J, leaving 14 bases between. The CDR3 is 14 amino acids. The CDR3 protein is CSVERGSGGYGYTF. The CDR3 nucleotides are TGCAGCGTTGAACGGGGTTCCGGAGGCTATGGCTACACCTTC.

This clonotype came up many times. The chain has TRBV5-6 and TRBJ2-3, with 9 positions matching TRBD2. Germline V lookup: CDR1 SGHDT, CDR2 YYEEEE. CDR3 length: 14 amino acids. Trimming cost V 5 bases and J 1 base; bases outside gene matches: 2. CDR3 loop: CASRKRGGTDTQYF. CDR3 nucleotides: TGTGCCAGCAGGAAGCGGGGGGGCACAGATACGCAGTATTTT.

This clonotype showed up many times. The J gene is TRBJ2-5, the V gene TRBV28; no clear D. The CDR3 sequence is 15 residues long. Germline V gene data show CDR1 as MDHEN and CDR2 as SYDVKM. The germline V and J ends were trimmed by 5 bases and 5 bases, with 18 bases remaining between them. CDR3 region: CASSASGKFSETQYF. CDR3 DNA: TGTGCCAGCAGTGCCTCTGGAAAGTTCTCGGAGACCCAGTACTTC.

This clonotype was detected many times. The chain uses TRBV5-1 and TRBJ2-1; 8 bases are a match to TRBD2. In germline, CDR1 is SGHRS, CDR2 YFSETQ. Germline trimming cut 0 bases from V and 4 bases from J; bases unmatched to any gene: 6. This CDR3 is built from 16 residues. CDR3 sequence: CASSLAAGGEYNEQFF. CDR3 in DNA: TGCGCCAGCAGCTTGGCGGCGGGGGGAGAATACAATGAGCAGTTCTTC.

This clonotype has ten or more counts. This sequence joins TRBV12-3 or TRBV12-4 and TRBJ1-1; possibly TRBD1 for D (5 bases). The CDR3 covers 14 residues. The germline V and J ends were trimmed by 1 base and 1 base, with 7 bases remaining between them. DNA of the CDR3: TGTGCCAGCAGTTTAGGGACATCGAACACTGAAGCTTTCTTT. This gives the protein CASSLGTSNTEAFF.

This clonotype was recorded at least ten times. The chain's CDR3 is CASSPQLSSYNEQFF. CDR3 DNA sequence: TGTGCCAGCAGCCCCCAGCTGAGCTCCTACAATGAGCAGTTCTTC. The genes are TRBV7-2 and TRBJ2-1; D unclear. V shed 5 bases and J shed 0 bases, with 11 bases lying between them. The germline gives CDR1 SGHTA, CDR2 FQGNSA. This CDR3 comprises 15 residues.

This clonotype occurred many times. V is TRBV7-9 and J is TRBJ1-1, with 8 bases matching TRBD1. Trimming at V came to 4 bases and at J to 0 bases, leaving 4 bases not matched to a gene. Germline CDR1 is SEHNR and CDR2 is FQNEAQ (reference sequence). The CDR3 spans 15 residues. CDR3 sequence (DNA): TGTGCCAGCAGCTCGTGGACAGGGATGAACACTGAAGCTTTCTTT. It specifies CASSSWTGMNTEAFF. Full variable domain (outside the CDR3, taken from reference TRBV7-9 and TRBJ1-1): DTGVSQNPRHKITKRGQNVTFRCDPISEHNRLYWYRQTLGQGPEFLTYFQNEAQLEKSRLLSDRFSAERPKGSFSTLEIQRTEQGDSAMYLCASSSWTGMNTEAFFGQGTRLTVV.

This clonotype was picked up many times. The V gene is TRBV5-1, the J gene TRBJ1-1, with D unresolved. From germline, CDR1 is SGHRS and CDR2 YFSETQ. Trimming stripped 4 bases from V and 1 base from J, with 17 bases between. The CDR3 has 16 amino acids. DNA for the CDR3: TGCGCCAGCAGCATGCAGGAGGGAGGCCGGAACACTGAAGCTTTCTTT. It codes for CASSMQEGGRNTEAFF.

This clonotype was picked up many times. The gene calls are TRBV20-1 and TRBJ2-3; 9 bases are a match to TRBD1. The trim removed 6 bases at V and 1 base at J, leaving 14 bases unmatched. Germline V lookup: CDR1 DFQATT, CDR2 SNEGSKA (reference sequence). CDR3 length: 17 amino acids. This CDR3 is CSAHRDRERWGTDTQYF. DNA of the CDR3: TGCAGTGCCCACCGGGACAGGGAGAGATGGGGCACAGATACGCAGTATTTT.

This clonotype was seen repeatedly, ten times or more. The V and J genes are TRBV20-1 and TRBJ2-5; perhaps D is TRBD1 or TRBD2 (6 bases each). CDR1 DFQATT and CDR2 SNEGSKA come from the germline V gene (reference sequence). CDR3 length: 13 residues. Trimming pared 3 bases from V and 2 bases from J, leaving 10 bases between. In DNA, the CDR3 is TGCAGTGCTAGCGGGGGCCTACAAGAGACCCAGTACTTC. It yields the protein CSASGGLQETQYF.

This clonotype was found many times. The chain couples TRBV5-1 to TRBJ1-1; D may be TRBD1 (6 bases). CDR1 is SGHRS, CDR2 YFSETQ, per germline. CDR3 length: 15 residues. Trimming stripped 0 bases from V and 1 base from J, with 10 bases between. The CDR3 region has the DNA TGCGCCAGCAGCTTGGTACAGGGCGGGAACACTGAAGCTTTCTTT. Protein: CASSLVQGGNTEAFF.

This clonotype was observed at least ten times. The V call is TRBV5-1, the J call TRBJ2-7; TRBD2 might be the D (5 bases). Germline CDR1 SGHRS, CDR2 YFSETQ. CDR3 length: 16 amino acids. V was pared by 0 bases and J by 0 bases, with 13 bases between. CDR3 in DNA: TGCGCCAGCAGCTTGGATAGCGCTTCTAGCTCCTACGAGCAGTACTTC. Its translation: CASSLDSASSSYEQYF.